This T cell receptor (beta chain) was sequenced for a study of CD8+ T cells in alopecia areata. Whole-study context: Patients in the treated group were given tofacitinib by mouth, 5 to 10 mg twice a day.

Indicated treatment: oral pan-JAK inhibitor, 5-10 mg twice daily. Those with alopecia areata gave lesional scalp punch biopsies and peripheral blood. The study, taken as a whole, reports: Administration of tofacitinib significantly diminished scalp clonality and expanded CD8+ clones within the top 100. More clonal than normal scalp was lesional scalp, particularly alopecia totalis/universalis.

Worth noting for this clone: Its antigen remains unidentified.

Reverse transcription of extracted RNA yielded cDNA, which provided the sequencing template. This table comes from immunoSEQ multiplex PCR, and its TCRdb copy is limited to in-frame clones, with some not included. The sample records over 90,000 clones, around 86% being singletons. The input for sequencing was CD8+ T cells sorted from blood, taken at approximately week 30, from a patient treated with tofacitinib. This receptor was identified in a human donor with alopecia areata.

The CDR3 coding sequence is TGTGCCTGGAGGCGACTTTACTGGGGTACGCAGTATTTT. It codes for CAWRRLYWGTQYF. The chain combines TRBV30 with TRBJ2-3; D is ambiguous. V was pared by 3 bases and J by 8 bases, with 15 bases between. The CDR3 length is 13 residues. The germline gives CDR1 GTSNPN, CDR2 SVGIG (reference sequence). The full variable domain, with the rest looked up from reference TRBV30 and TRBJ2-3, is SQTIHQWPATLVQPVGSPLSLECTVEGTSNPNLYWYRQAAGRGLQLLFYSVGIGQISSEVPQNLSASRPQDRQFILSSKKLLLSDSGFYLCAWRRLYWGTQYFGPGTRLTVL.